Listed here is a single T cell receptor (beta chain). Its antigen is undetermined. The data originate from a study of OX40 agonist ivuxolimab in advanced cancers. Findings and limits, study-wide: Compared with CD4+, CD8+ T cells on average had more expanded clones. At 0.1 to 3.0 mg/kg, CD4+ and CD8+ blood T cells expanded clonally by week 6.

The repertoire was sequenced with immunoSEQ multiplex PCR; TCRdb's copy has only in-frame clones and lacks some. The sample yields about 38,000 clones, about 88% seen once. CDR3 length equals 17 residues. Germline V gene data show CDR1 as WSHSY and CDR2 as SAAADI. V shed 2 bases and J 2 bases; nucleotides not matched to a gene: 10. The material was CD4+ or CD8+ T cells sorted from blood, obtained in a trial of the OX40 agonist ivuxolimab. J is TRBJ2-7 and V is TRBV10-2; 9 bases line up with TRBD1. This TCR was sampled from an adult with an advanced solid tumor such as melanoma, head and neck, liver or kidney cancer. The CDR3 reads CASSEPLGTGSPYEQYF. The CDR3 nucleotides read TGCGCCAGCAGTGAGCCTTTAGGGACAGGGTCTCCCTACGAGCAGTACTTC.